This T cell receptor (beta chain) was identified during a study of blood T cell repertoires in COVID-19. The wider study: T cells, B-cell-depleted T cells, or PBMCs supplied cDNA or gDNA.

The CDR3 is 14 residues long. V lost 5 bases and J lost 2, with 12 bases in between. The germline V gene has CDR1 LNHDA and CDR2 SQIVND (reference sequence). Study processing details: Estimation of nucleated cell counts relied on the amplification of reference gene primers. Sequencing was performed with immunoSEQ multiplex PCR; in TCRdb, only in-frame clones are kept and a portion is missing. The D gene and trimming were derived from the DNA, and the V and J assignments and clone size from that table. The sample lists more than 110,000 clones; 84% were seen once. The clonotype comes from a human donor in a cohort sampled during active COVID-19. Sample: peripheral blood. The chain joins TRBV19 to TRBJ2-5; a possible D gene is TRBD1 (6 bases). The CDR3 reads CASSPPGQQETQYF. The CDR3 region has the DNA TGTGCCAGTAGTCCACCGGGACAACAAGAGACCCAGTACTTC.